Below, 20 T cell receptor beta chains from the same sample are listed, as sequenced in a study of T cells in Graves' hyperthyroidism and ophthalmopathy. Amplification yielded TCR beta CDR3 regions, with RNA transcripts as the source. The HTBI primer set was used in a first-round RT-PCR of the TCR CDR3. MiXCR was run by TCRdb on the multiplex PCR reads, yielding one entry per CDR3 protein. This sample has 250,000 to 300,000 distinct CDR3 sequences, with more than 14% found just once. The sequencing sample was made of blood. These receptors all stem from a woman in her forties with Graves' hyperthyroidism that later progressed to Graves' ophthalmopathy.

V usage is TRBV19 and J usage is TRBJ2-1; TRBD2 matches at 8 bases. The CDR3 length is 14 residues. The V and J ends lost 8 bases and 8 bases, in that order; junction bases with no gene match: 11. The germline V gene encodes CDR1 LNHDA and CDR2 SQIVND (reference sequence). CDR3 in DNA: TGTGCCAGTTACTCGGGGGGGTATCGGGATGAGCAGTTCTTC. Encoded protein: CASYSGGYRDEQFF.

With respect to this clonotype: An end of the junction differs from the germline gene, which may be a read error. J is TRBJ1-1 and V is TRBV20-1; 7 bases line up with TRBD1. The CDR3 totals 13 residues. Germline V gene data show CDR1 as DFQATT and CDR2 as SNEGSKA (reference sequence). The CDR3 here is CSAWTGSNTEAFF. The DNA for the CDR3 is TGCAGTGCGTGGACAGGATCGAACACTGAAGCTTTCTTC.

This clonotype was recorded many times. The CDR3 region is CASRELGGTYNSPLHF. The CDR3 DNA sequence: TGTGCCAGCAGAGAGCTTGGGGGCACCTATAATTCACCCCTCCACTTT. The chain is built from TRBV7-8 and TRBJ1-6; possible D gene TRBD1, 6 bases. CDR1 and CDR2 from the germline V gene are SGHVS and FQNEAQ. The CDR3 runs 16 residues. V lost 6 bases and J 2 bases, leaving 14 bases between the germline ends.

This clonotype was counted a few times. V usage is TRBV6-2 or TRBV6-3 and J usage is TRBJ1-2; no definite D call. Trimming cost V 8 bases and J 3 bases, with 19 bases left between them. This CDR3 has 15 residues. CDR1 is MNHEY, CDR2 SVGEGT, per germline. CDR3 in amino acids: CASYLGLVIYYGYTF. The CDR3 nucleotides read TGTGCCAGCTACCTGGGGTTGGTTATCTACTATGGCTACACCTTC.

This chain connects TRBV6-1 to TRBJ2-1; D ambiguous. CDR3 length equals 13 residues. V shed 7 bases and J shed 6 bases, with 13 bases lying between them. Germline-derived CDR1 and CDR2 are MNHNS and SASEGT. The CDR3 loop reads CASTGGLPNEQFF. In nucleotides, the CDR3 is TGTGCCAGCACCGGTGGGCTTCCCAATGAGCAGTTCTTC.

This clonotype has ten or more counts. Written as DNA, the CDR3 is TGTGCCAGCAGTGGGGGACGCCAGTACCAAGAGACCCAGTACTTC. Translated: CASSGGRQYQETQYF. V is TRBV25-1 and J is TRBJ2-5; D possibly matches TRBD1 or TRBD2 (5 bases each). Trimming cost V 4 bases and J 0 bases, with 12 bases left between them. This CDR3 contains 15 residues. Per the germline V gene, CDR1 is MGHDK and CDR2 is SYGVNS.

CDR3 coding DNA: TGTGCCAGCAAACGGTCCGGGACTAGCGGGAGAGTCCGCTACAATGAGCAGTTCTTC. This gives the protein CASKRSGTSGRVRYNEQFF. The chain employs TRBV27 and TRBJ2-1; 14 bases are a match to TRBD2. With V trimmed by 7 bases and J by 3 bases, 14 bases remained unmatched. This CDR3 spans 19 amino acids. Germline V gene lookup returns CDR1 MNHEY and CDR2 SMNVEV (reference sequence).

The chain joins TRBV15 to TRBJ2-1; the match to TRBD1 covers 7 bases. Germline-derived CDR1 and CDR2 are LNHNV and YYDKDF (reference sequence). The CDR3 runs 14 residues. The J segment lost 4 bases and the V segment lost 5 bases, leaving 5 bases of the junction unmatched. The CDR3 sequence is CATSAGTEYNEQFF. The CDR3 DNA sequence: TGTGCCACCAGCGCCGGGACAGAATACAATGAGCAGTTCTTC.

This clonotype was recorded at least ten times. The chain employs TRBV27 and TRBJ1-2; the D gene is possibly TRBD1 (5 bases). Germline V lookup: CDR1 MNHEY, CDR2 SMNVEV (reference sequence). The CDR3 loop spans 14 amino acids. Trimming shortened V by 2 bases and J by 2 bases, and 9 bases separated the two germline ends. CDR3 bases: TGTGCCAGCAGTTTAGGGGGGAACAACTATGGCTACACCTTC. Protein: CASSLGGNNYGYTF.

This clonotype was recorded many times. The chain has TRBV28 and TRBJ1-1, with 9 bases lining up with TRBD1. The V gene end was trimmed by 5 bases and the J gene end by 3 bases; junction bases not matched to a gene: 7. The CDR3 sequence is 15 residues long. The germline V gene encodes CDR1 MDHEN and CDR2 SYDVKM. CDR3 sequence: CASSLSDRGYTEAFF. CDR3 DNA: TGTGCCAGCAGTCTGTCAGACAGGGGGTACACTGAAGCTTTCTTT.

Worth noting for this clonotype: It may be a read error: a sequence one base away is much more abundant. The V call is TRBV7-9, the J call TRBJ2-1; D gene unclear. The V gene's germline CDR1 is SEHNR and CDR2 FQNEAQ (reference sequence). CDR3 length: 13 residues. The CDR3 sequence is CTSSLGAYNEQFF. The CDR3 DNA is TGTACCAGCAGCTTAGGTGCCTACAATGAGCAGTTCTTC.

This clonotype was seen repeatedly, ten times or more. This chain joins TRBV28 and TRBJ1-2, with 7 nucleotides matching TRBD1. The CDR3 runs 12 residues. Trimming removed 5 bases from V and 7 bases from J; junction bases left unmatched: 4. The germline CDR1 and CDR2 sequences are MDHEN and SYDVKM. For the CDR3, the DNA is TGTGCCAGCAGTCGAACAGGGGTTGGCTACACCTTC. It codes for CASSRTGVGYTF.

In this sample, this clonotype turned up many times. The chain combines TRBV6-2 or TRBV6-3 with TRBJ2-3; 10 positions agree with TRBD2. The germline gives CDR1 MNHEY, CDR2 SVGEGT. With V trimmed by 0 bases and J by 4 bases, 7 bases remained unmatched. The CDR3 runs to 17 residues. The CDR3 reads CASSYSELAGRADTQYF. In DNA form, the CDR3 reads TGTGCCAGCAGTTACTCTGAACTAGCGGGACGTGCAGATACGCAGTATTTT.

This clonotype showed up many times. The chain combines TRBV15 with TRBJ2-1; TRBD2 might be the D (6 bases). Trimming pared 0 bases from V and 3 bases from J, leaving 12 bases between. CDR1 is LNHNV, CDR2 YYDKDF, per germline (reference sequence). CDR3 size: 16 residues. DNA of the CDR3: TGTGCCACCAGCAGAGATCGACTAGAGCTCTACAATGAGCAGTTCTTC. Amino acid sequence: CATSRDRLELYNEQFF. The full variable domain, its missing parts supplied by reference TRBV15 and TRBJ2-1, is DAMVIQNPRYQVTQFGKPVTLSCSQTLNHNVMYWYQQKSSQAPKLLFHYYDKDFNNEADTPDNFQSRRPNTSFCFLDIRSPGLGDTAMYLCATSRDRLELYNEQFFGPGTRLTVL.

This clonotype was detected ten times or more. The chain carries TRBV9 and TRBJ1-2; TRBD1 is a possible D gene (6 bases). The CDR3 is 12 residues long. The V gene lost 3 bases and the J gene lost 5 bases, with 8 bases spanning the gap. Per germline, CDR1 SGDLS and CDR2 YYNGEE. The DNA for the CDR3 is TGTGCCAGCAGCGGAGGACAGTATGGCTACACCTTC. It codes for CASSGGQYGYTF. Together with reference TRBV9 and TRBJ1-2, the CDR3 gives the full variable domain: DSGVTQTPKHLITATGQRVTLRCSPRSGDLSVYWYQQSLDQGLQFLIQYYNGEERAKGNILERFSAQQFPDLHSELNLSSLELGDSALYFCASSGGQYGYTFGSGTRLTVV.

V gene TRBV19 combines with J gene TRBJ1-1; the D is unclear. The CDR3 sequence is 13 residues long. V lost 7 bases, J lost 8 bases, and 17 bases lay in between. From germline, CDR1 is LNHDA and CDR2 SQIVND (reference sequence). CDR3 residues: CASTSRVTVEAFF. The DNA of the CDR3 is TGTGCCAGTACCTCCCGGGTTACAGTCGAAGCTTTCTTT.

This clonotype showed up many times. The chain recombines TRBV30 with TRBJ2-3; 9 nucleotides agree with TRBD1. Germline lookup yields CDR1 GTSNPN and CDR2 SVGIG (reference sequence). The V segment lost 0 bases and the J segment 8 bases; nucleotides outside the gene matches: 12. The CDR3 totals 16 residues. CDR3 DNA: TGTGCCTGGAGTGTACAGGGACAGGGTGGATCGGTTACGCAGTATTTT. This gives the protein CAWSVQGQGGSVTQYF.

This clonotype has ten or more counts. The gene calls are TRBV9 and TRBJ1-1, with D unclear. Germline loops: CDR1 SGDLS, CDR2 YYNGEE. The V gene lost 4 bases and the J gene lost 7 bases, with 17 bases spanning the gap. The CDR3 runs to 14 residues. CDR3 protein: CASSQEDGLVEAFF. CDR3 bases: TGTGCCAGCAGCCAAGAGGACGGGCTAGTTGAAGCTTTCTTT.

This clonotype was detected many times. CDR3 nucleotide sequence: TGTGCCAGCAGCTACTACGGGGTTCTCTCTGGAAACACCATATATTTT. It codes for CASSYYGVLSGNTIYF. J is TRBJ1-3 and V is TRBV5-6; D call uncertain. V was shortened by 3 bases and J by 0 bases, with 13 bases between the two germline ends. There are 16 residues in the CDR3. Germline values: CDR1 SGHDT, CDR2 YYEEEE.

This clonotype was detected many times. The J gene is TRBJ2-5, the V gene TRBV27; D possibly corresponds to TRBD2 (5 bases). The CDR3 has 15 amino acids. Trimming left V 2 bases short and J 4 bases short, with 14 bases between. Per germline, CDR1 MNHEY and CDR2 SMNVEV (reference sequence). The CDR3 is CASSLMYYEGETQYF. The CDR3 nucleotides read TGTGCCAGCAGTTTAATGTATTATGAGGGAGAGACCCAGTACTTC.